The 20 T cell receptor beta chains below were found in one sample sequenced in a study of blood T cell repertoires in COVID-19. This table comes from immunoSEQ multiplex PCR, and its TCRdb copy is limited to in-frame clones, with some not included. The table includes tens of thousands of clones, 85% to 90% detected once. Sequencing used peripheral blood. The receptors stem from a human donor in a cohort sampled during active COVID-19.

The chain links TRBV19 to TRBJ2-2; TRBD2 is a possible D gene (6 bases). V was cut by 0 bases and J by 7 bases, with 9 bases left in between. Germline V gene lookup returns CDR1 LNHDA and CDR2 SQIVND (reference sequence). The CDR3 totals 14 residues. CDR3 DNA: TGTGCCAGTAGTATAGAGGCGGGGAGCGGGGAGCTGTTTTTT. It codes for CASSIEAGSGELFF.

The V and J genes are TRBV12-3 or TRBV12-4 and TRBJ1-1; D ambiguous. Trimming shortened V by 6 bases and J by 4 bases, and 9 bases separated the two germline ends. The CDR3 extends over 12 amino acids. The chain's CDR3 is CASSPAGTEAFF. The CDR3 bases are TGTGCCAGCAGCCCGGCGGGCACTGAAGCTTTCTTT.

V is TRBV7-6 and J is TRBJ2-2, with 10 bases identical to TRBD2. The CDR3 loop spans 16 amino acids. With 4 bases clipped from V and 9 bases from J, the junction kept 11 bases outside the gene matches. From germline, CDR1 is SGHVS and CDR2 FNYEAQ. CDR3 sequence reads: CASSSPDPSGRRELFF. CDR3 nucleotide sequence: TGTGCCAGCAGCTCCCCGGACCCTAGCGGGAGAAGGGAGCTGTTTTTT.

The rearrangement uses TRBV28 and TRBJ2-7; possible D gene TRBD2, 5 bases. Germline values: CDR1 MDHEN, CDR2 SYDVKM. The CDR3 runs 14 residues. Trimming shortened V by 3 bases and J by 4 bases, and 13 bases separated the two germline ends. DNA of the CDR3: TGTGCCAGCAGTTTTGAGGGCAGAAGGTACGAGCAGTACTTC. As protein: CASSFEGRRYEQYF.

This chain uses TRBV7-2 with TRBJ1-2; D gene ambiguous. Germline V gives CDR1 SGHTA, CDR2 FQGNSA. The CDR3 runs 17 residues. The V end was cut by 1 base, the J end by 4 bases, with 19 bases between. The DNA for the CDR3 is TGTGCCAGCAGCTTAGTTGGAATCGGGGTGACCACCTATGGCTACACCTTC. Protein: CASSLVGIGVTTYGYTF.

The chain employs TRBV27 and TRBJ2-3; the match to TRBD2 covers 10 bases. Per the germline V gene, CDR1 is MNHEY and CDR2 is SMNVEV (reference sequence). The CDR3 runs 15 residues. Unmatched junction bases numbered 3, after V lost 2 bases and J lost 4 bases. The CDR3 loop reads CASSLLAGVSDTQYF. The CDR3 DNA follows: TGTGCCAGCAGTTTACTAGCGGGAGTTTCAGATACGCAGTATTTT.

V gene TRBV25-1 combines with J gene TRBJ2-7; maybe TRBD1 (5 bases). V gave up 4 bases and J gave up 5 bases, with 12 bases separating them. Germline loops: CDR1 MGHDK, CDR2 SYGVNS. The CDR3 has 13 amino acids. CDR3 in DNA: TGTGCCAGCAGTGGTTCAGGGTGGAACGAGCAGTACTTC. Residues: CASSGSGWNEQYF.

The chain recombines TRBV6-4 with TRBJ1-5; D is ambiguous. CDR1 and CDR2 (germline): MRHNA, SNTAGT. This CDR3 has 15 amino acids. The V end was cut by 0 bases, the J end by 2 bases, with 8 bases between. The DNA for the CDR3 is TGTGCCAGCAGTGACTCTGGCGGGGGCAATCAGCCCCAGCATTTT. Amino acid sequence: CASSDSGGGNQPQHF.

Concerning this clone: The limits of the CDR3 on the DNA are not certain, so only TCRdb's listed CDR3 is given. The rearrangement joins TRBV5-1 to TRBJ1-2; TRBD1, the table's D call, was not compared with the DNA. The germline V gene has CDR1 SGHRS and CDR2 YFSETQ. With termini counted, the CDR3 has 15 amino acids. The CDR3 spells CASSIGSSGFGGGAF.

The gene calls are TRBV30 and TRBJ2-7; 10 bases are shared with TRBD2. The J segment lost 2 bases and the V segment lost 4 bases, leaving 5 bases of the junction unmatched. Per germline, CDR1 GTSNPN and CDR2 SVGIG (reference sequence). The CDR3 is made up of 14 amino acids. CDR3 in DNA: TGTGCCTGGACCCTAGCGGGGGCCGCCTACGAGCAGTACTTC. Translated, it gives CAWTLAGAAYEQYF. Variable domain in full (rest from reference TRBV30 and TRBJ2-7): SQTIHQWPATLVQPVGSPLSLECTVEGTSNPNLYWYRQAAGRGLQLLFYSVGIGQISSEVPQNLSASRPQDRQFILSSKKLLLSDSGFYLCAWTLAGAAYEQYFGPGTRLTVT.

The chain joins TRBV5-4 to TRBJ1-2; 10 bases are a match to TRBD1. The ends lost 4 bases at V and 8 bases at J; junction bases unmatched: 8. Germline CDR1 is SGHNT and CDR2 is YYREEE (reference sequence). This CDR3 spans 14 amino acids. CDR3 loop: CASSRPGQGFGYTF. In DNA form, the CDR3 reads TGTGCCAGCAGCCGACCGGGACAGGGGTTCGGCTACACCTTC.

V usage is TRBV28 and J usage is TRBJ1-1; D not certain. V lost 3 bases to trimming and J lost 0 bases, with 20 bases between them. Germline loops: CDR1 MDHEN, CDR2 SYDVKM. The CDR3 is made up of 18 amino acids. The CDR3: CASSLQIGLLHMNTEAFF. The DNA for the CDR3 is TGTGCCAGCAGTTTGCAGATTGGTCTCCTCCACATGAACACTGAAGCTTTCTTT.

This chain joins TRBV28 and TRBJ2-2, with TRBD2 identical over 10 bases. J lost 5 bases, V lost 2 bases, and 2 bases had no gene match. This CDR3 comprises 15 residues. Germline CDR1 and CDR2: MDHEN and SYDVKM. The CDR3 nucleotides are TGTGCCAGCAGTTTAACTAGCGGGGAAACCGGGGAGCTGTTTTTT. Residues: CASSLTSGETGELFF.

V is TRBV7-8 and J is TRBJ2-4, with D unclear. Germline loops: CDR1 SGHVS, CDR2 FQNEAQ. Trimming stripped 2 bases from V and 3 bases from J, with 14 bases between. The length of the CDR3 is 16 residues. The CDR3 sequence: CASSLIPGQVKNIQYF. CDR3 sequence (DNA): TGTGCCAGCAGCTTAATCCCTGGGCAGGTCAAAAACATTCAGTACTTC.

This clone was observed a single time. The chain has TRBV9 and TRBJ1-1; 7 bases are a match to TRBD1. V shed 4 bases, J shed 0 bases, and the junction held 6 bases outside the gene matches. This CDR3 comprises 15 residues. Germline assignment: CDR1 SGDLS and CDR2 YYNGEE. DNA of the CDR3: TGTGCCAGCAGCCCTCAGGGGGATATGAACACTGAAGCTTTCTTT. This sequence encodes CASSPQGDMNTEAFF.

The chain combines TRBV29-1 with TRBJ2-7, with 7 bases fitting TRBD1. The CDR3 loop spans 11 amino acids. V was clipped by 6 bases and J by 6 bases; unmatched bases: 5. The germline CDR1 and CDR2 sequences are SQVTM and ANQGSEA. The CDR3 DNA reads as TGCAGCGTGACAGGGCCTCGCGAGCAGTACTTC. It is translated as CSVTGPREQYF.

In DNA form, the CDR3 reads TGTGCCTGGAGTGATTTAAATAGGGGATACCAAGAGACCCAGTACTTC. Residues: CAWSDLNRGYQETQYF. The V call is TRBV30, the J call TRBJ2-5; D is perhaps TRBD1 (5 bases). Germline CDR1 and CDR2: GTSNPN and SVGIG (reference sequence). The length of the CDR3 is 16 residues. V lost 1 base and J 0 bases, leaving 15 bases between the germline ends.

This chain uses TRBV19 with TRBJ1-2; 7 positions agree with TRBD1. CDR1 is LNHDA and CDR2 is SQIVND in the germline V gene (reference sequence). The CDR3 consists of 13 residues. Unmatched junction bases numbered 6, after V lost 5 bases and J lost 6 bases. CDR3 residues: CASSYPTGNGYTF. The CDR3 bases are TGTGCCAGTAGTTACCCGACAGGGAATGGCTACACCTTC.

The chain links TRBV5-1 to TRBJ2-7; 7 nucleotides match TRBD1. V shed 5 bases, J shed 2 bases, and the junction held 7 bases outside the gene matches. CDR3 size: 14 residues. Germline CDR1 is SGHRS and CDR2 is YFSETQ. CDR3 DNA: TGCGCCAGCAGTTTTCCAGGGGGAACCTACGAGCAGTACTTC. It translates to CASSFPGGTYEQYF.

Only one count was recorded for this clone. V gene TRBV5-6 combines with J gene TRBJ1-1; D remains ambiguous. This CDR3 comprises 15 residues. Germline loops: CDR1 SGHDT, CDR2 YYEEEE. Trimming took 2 bases from V and 5 from J, leaving 16 bases between them. CDR3 DNA sequence: TGTGCCAGCAGCTTATCCGACCCGAGGGTGACTGAAGCTTTCTTT. This encodes CASSLSDPRVTEAFF.